A single sample is the source of the 16 T cell receptor beta chains below, sequenced in a study of memory CD8 T cells in hepatitis C reinfection. The time point is: peak reinfection, 3 to 8 weeks after reinfection detection. The sorted cells went straight to TCR sequencing with no prior in vitro expansion. Sequenced by immunoSEQ multiplex PCR; TCRdb stores in-frame clones only, minus some. The data show tens of thousands of clones, approximately 87% seen once. Sequencing used naive CD8+ T cells sorted from blood. Source of these receptors: a man aged 18 to 30 with hepatitis C virus infection.

In its sample, this clone was seen a few times. J is TRBJ1-5 and V is TRBV6-6; the D is unclear. This CDR3 has 12 residues. CDR1 and CDR2 (germline): MNHNY, SVGAGI (reference sequence). V lost 4 bases and J lost 9, with 10 bases in between. Written as DNA, the CDR3 is TGTGCCAGCAGTTCCCTCTCAGGGCCCCAGCATTTT. Residues: CASSSLSGPQHF.

The V gene is TRBV10-3, the J gene TRBJ2-6, with unresolved D. The V gene lost 0 bases and the J gene lost 4 bases, with 4 bases spanning the gap. Germline CDR1 and CDR2: ENHRY and SYGVKD. The CDR3 loop spans 14 amino acids. CDR3 bases: TGTGCCATCAGTGAGTCGAGGGGGGCCAACGTCCTGACTTTC. It translates to CAISESRGANVLTF.

In this sample, this clone turned up once. The rearrangement joins TRBV5-6 to TRBJ2-3, with a possible D match to TRBD2 (6 bases). This CDR3 contains 15 residues. CDR1 is SGHDT and CDR2 is YYEEEE in the germline V gene. V was clipped by 0 bases and J by 2 bases, with 10 bases between them. Written as DNA, the CDR3 is TGTGCCAGCAGCTTGGAGGACTATACCACAGATACGCAGTATTTT. Translated: CASSLEDYTTDTQYF.

The genes are TRBV27 and TRBJ1-5; TRBD1 matches 7 bases. Losses at the gene ends were 6 bases for V and 0 bases for J; bases not matched to a gene: 2. The CDR3 runs 14 residues. CDR1 MNHEY and CDR2 SMNVEV come from the germline V gene (reference sequence). The CDR3 DNA follows: TGTGCCAGCAGGACAGGGTATAGCAATCAGCCCCAGCATTTT. It translates to CASRTGYSNQPQHF.

The genes are TRBV6-5 and TRBJ2-2; TRBD1 matches at 9 bases. There are 13 residues in the CDR3. J lost 7 bases, V lost 6 bases, and 3 bases had no gene match. Germline values: CDR1 MNHEY, CDR2 SVGAGI. CDR3 region: CASRTGGNGELFF. Written as DNA, the CDR3 is TGTGCCAGCAGGACAGGGGGGAACGGGGAGCTGTTTTTT.

The V call is TRBV4-1, the J call TRBJ2-7; 7 nucleotides line up with TRBD1. The trim removed 2 bases at V and 3 bases at J, leaving 7 bases unmatched. The CDR3 runs 15 residues. Germline-derived CDR1 and CDR2 are MGHRA and YSYEKL. CDR3 sequence: CASSQSRQGSYEQYF. For the CDR3, the DNA is TGCGCCAGCAGCCAATCGAGACAGGGTAGCTACGAGCAGTACTTC.

The chain has TRBV21-1 and TRBJ1-5; TRBD1 is the table's D call, not checked against the DNA. TRBV21-1 is a pseudogene segment. The length of the CDR3 is 16 residues. The CDR3 region is CASSKGGTSSNQPQHF. The CDR3 coding sequence is TGTGCCAGCAGCAAAGGGGGGACAAGTAGCAATCAGCCCCAGCATTTT.

This clone showed up just once. The chain uses TRBV4-1 and TRBJ1-3; TRBD1 agrees at 9 bases. The CDR3 is 16 amino acids. V dropped 4 bases and J dropped 0; count of bases not matched to a gene: 4. The germline V gene encodes CDR1 MGHRA and CDR2 YSYEKL. CDR3 loop: CASSPPGQGSGNTIYF. CDR3 in DNA: TGCGCCAGCAGCCCACCGGGACAGGGCTCTGGAAACACCATATATTTT.

This clone was picked up one time. This chain links TRBV28 with TRBJ2-5, with 13 bases fitting TRBD2. The CDR3 contains 18 residues. V shed 3 bases, J shed 1 base, and the junction held 8 bases outside the gene matches. Germline values: CDR1 MDHEN, CDR2 SYDVKM. CDR3 sequence (DNA): TGTGCCAGCAGTTTCGGACTAGCGGGAGCGCCGGTCCAAGAGACCCAGTACTTC. It encodes CASSFGLAGAPVQETQYF.

This chain links TRBV29-1 with TRBJ2-2; 7 positions agree with TRBD1. CDR3 size: 13 residues. CDR1 and CDR2 (germline): SQVTM, ANQGSEA. The junction had 4 bases not matched to a gene; V was cut back by 7 bases and J by 2 bases. Here the CDR3 DNA reads TGCAGCGGACGGGACAGTAACACCGGGGAGCTGTTTTTT. Residues: CSGRDSNTGELFF.

This clone has more than one count but fewer than ten. V and J are TRBV5-6 and TRBJ2-7, with D tentatively TRBD1 (6 bases). The CDR3 consists of 14 residues. Trimming cost V 4 bases and J 0 bases, with 11 bases left between them. The germline gives CDR1 SGHDT, CDR2 YYEEEE. The CDR3 region has the DNA TGTGCCAGCAGCGAGCAGGGGATCTCCTACGAGCAGTACTTC. Translated, it gives CASSEQGISYEQYF.

This chain joins TRBV7-6 and TRBJ1-4; no clear D. This CDR3 has 15 residues. Trimming left V 5 bases short and J 6 bases short, with 16 bases between. Germline V gives CDR1 SGHVS, CDR2 FNYEAQ. The CDR3 protein is CASSRFAKEDEKLFF. Here the CDR3 DNA reads TGTGCCAGCAGCCGGTTCGCCAAGGAGGATGAAAAACTGTTTTTT.

The V gene is TRBV6-1, the J gene TRBJ2-2; maybe TRBD2 (6 bases). CDR3 size: 15 residues. The germline V and J ends were trimmed by 4 bases and 5 bases, with 14 bases remaining between them. In germline, CDR1 is MNHNS, CDR2 SASEGT. CDR3 sequence reads: CASSVAGMGTGELFF. CDR3 DNA sequence: TGTGCCAGCAGTGTGGCGGGGATGGGGACCGGGGAGCTGTTTTTT.

This chain joins TRBV11-2 and TRBJ2-7, with D perhaps matching TRBD1 (5 bases). Germline lookup yields CDR1 SGHAT and CDR2 FQNNGV. Deletions cut 3 bases from V and 5 bases from J, with 20 bases between. This CDR3 region has 16 residues. CDR3 sequence reads: CASSFDALDGAHEQYF. The DNA of the CDR3 is TGTGCCAGCAGCTTCGACGCCTTGGATGGGGCCCACGAGCAGTACTTC.

The V call is TRBV30, the J call TRBJ2-5, with 14 bases identical to TRBD2. CDR3 length: 15 residues. CDR1 is GTSNPN and CDR2 is SVGIG in the germline V gene (reference sequence). Trimming cost V 2 bases and J 3 bases; bases outside gene matches: 2. CDR3 in amino acids: CAWSPGLAGEETQYF. As DNA, the CDR3 is TGTGCCTGGAGTCCGGGACTAGCGGGAGAAGAGACCCAGTACTTC.

This clone was observed a handful of times. J is TRBJ1-2 and V is TRBV2; D remains ambiguous. The germline V gene has CDR1 SNHLY and CDR2 FYNNEI. This CDR3 spans 13 amino acids. In DNA, the CDR3 is TGTGCAGTACGGAACAGAGTAGACTATGGCTACACCTTC. Translating it yields CAVRNRVDYGYTF.